Below, 23 T cell receptor beta chains from the same sample are listed, as sequenced in a study of a mutant IDH1 vaccine in newly diagnosed glioma. Time point: week 35, safety follow-up. Vaccinated patients received 300 ug of mutant IDH1 20-mer peptide per dose, with topical imiquimod. Clones were sequenced by immunoSEQ multiplex PCR, and TCRdb holds only the in-frame ones, with some missing. Of 25,000 to 30,000 clones in the sample, more than 75% were seen once. These TCRs are of unknown antigen specificity. The input for sequencing was PBMCs, taken from a glioma patient whose treatment included an IDH1 peptide vaccine. The receptors here all came from a man in his fifties with glioma.

The rearrangement links TRBV7-9 to TRBJ1-2, with D possibly being TRBD1 (5 bases). The CDR3 is 12 residues long. With 5 bases removed from V and 5 bases from J, the gap between germline ends came to 9 bases. The V gene's germline CDR1 is SEHNR and CDR2 FQNEAQ (reference sequence). For the CDR3, the DNA is TGTGCCAGCAGCCGGGACGAGTATGGCTACACCTTC. The encoded protein is CASSRDEYGYTF.

The V call is TRBV7-6, the J call TRBJ2-5; TRBD2 might be the D (7 bases). Germline assignment: CDR1 SGHVS and CDR2 FNYEAQ. CDR3 length: 17 amino acids. V was shortened by 5 bases and J by 5 bases, with 24 bases between the two germline ends. Here the CDR3 DNA reads TGTGCCAGCAGCCATTTTTGGATGGGGGGGCCGATGGAGACCCAGTACTTC. Protein sequence: CASSHFWMGGPMETQYF.

This clone was counted only a few times. V is TRBV19 and J is TRBJ1-2; 9 nucleotides agree with TRBD1. The CDR3 consists of 14 residues. J was trimmed by 7 bases and V by 4 bases; bases with no gene match: 7. CDR1 and CDR2 from the germline V gene are LNHDA and SQIVND (reference sequence). DNA of the CDR3: TGTGCCAGTAGTACGCCGGGACAGGGTCTTGGCTACACCTTC. Translated: CASSTPGQGLGYTF.

This clone has just one count. The chain combines TRBV7-9 with TRBJ2-2, with 8 bases that match TRBD1. The CDR3 consists of 14 residues. J gave up 7 bases and V 4 bases, and 5 bases lay outside the gene matches. Germline lookup yields CDR1 SEHNR and CDR2 FQNEAQ (reference sequence). The CDR3 DNA reads TGTGCCAGCAGCTCGGGACAGGTTCGCGGGGAGCTGTTTTTT. This encodes CASSSGQVRGELFF.

This sequence joins TRBV5-4 and TRBJ1-1; 11 bases map to TRBD1. V shed 1 base and J 6 bases; nucleotides not matched to a gene: 2. This CDR3 has 14 amino acids. In germline, CDR1 is SGHNT, CDR2 YYREEE (reference sequence). The CDR3 DNA reads TGTGCCAGCAGCTTGCCGGACAGGGGGCCTGAAGCTTTCTTT. As protein: CASSLPDRGPEAFF.

In this sample, this clone turned up a few times. CDR3 nucleotides: TGTGCCAGCAGCTTAGGTCTACGCCCCGGAGGAGGCTACACCTTC. It specifies CASSLGLRPGGGYTF. V usage is TRBV7-9 and J usage is TRBJ1-2; D uncertain. CDR1 SEHNR and CDR2 FQNEAQ come from the germline V gene (reference sequence). The length of the CDR3 is 15 residues. Trimming shortened V by 1 base and J by 8 bases, and 17 bases separated the two germline ends.

The rearrangement joins TRBV30 to TRBJ2-4; D is tentatively TRBD1 or TRBD2 (6 bases each). Germline CDR1 GTSNPN, CDR2 SVGIG (reference sequence). The CDR3 is made up of 15 amino acids. The V end was cut by 4 bases, the J end by 0 bases, with 13 bases between. DNA of the CDR3: TGTGCCTGGAATGGCAGGGGACTAGCCAAAAACATTCAGTACTTC. Protein product: CAWNGRGLAKNIQYF. The variable domain in full, with the rest retrieved from reference TRBV30 and TRBJ2-4, is SQTIHQWPATLVQPVGSPLSLECTVEGTSNPNLYWYRQAAGRGLQLLFYSVGIGQISSEVPQNLSASRPQDRQFILSSKKLLLSDSGFYLCAWNGRGLAKNIQYFGAGTRLSVL.

The gene calls are TRBV2 and TRBJ2-2, with TRBD2 as a possible D gene (6 bases). Germline V gives CDR1 SNHLY, CDR2 FYNNEI. The CDR3 length is 12 residues. The V gene lost 6 bases and the J gene lost 7 bases, with 9 bases spanning the gap. The CDR3 is CASSGGGGELFF. The CDR3 DNA follows: TGTGCCAGCAGCGGGGGTGGCGGGGAGCTGTTTTTT.

V usage is TRBV9 and J usage is TRBJ1-1, with D unresolved. The CDR3 has 13 amino acids. V was shortened by 4 bases and J by 0 bases, with 7 bases between the two germline ends. The germline gives CDR1 SGDLS, CDR2 YYNGEE. CDR3 coding DNA: TGTGCCAGCAGCTCAAGTATGAACACTGAAGCTTTCTTT. This gives the protein CASSSSMNTEAFF. The whole variable domain, filled in from reference TRBV9 and TRBJ1-1, reads DSGVTQTPKHLITATGQRVTLRCSPRSGDLSVYWYQQSLDQGLQFLIQYYNGEERAKGNILERFSAQQFPDLHSELNLSSLELGDSALYFCASSSSMNTEAFFGQGTRLTVV.

The J gene is TRBJ2-3, the V gene TRBV11-2; D is undetermined. The germline gives CDR1 SGHAT, CDR2 FQNNGV. This CDR3 contains 12 residues. V lost 7 bases, J lost 3 bases, and 8 bases lay in between. The DNA for the CDR3 is TGTGCCAGCACCCCAAGTACAGATACGCAGTATTTT. The encoded protein is CASTPSTDTQYF. The full variable domain, completed using reference TRBV11-2 and TRBJ2-3, is EAGVAQSPRYKIIEKRQSVAFWCNPISGHATLYWYQQILGQGPKLLIQFQNNGVVDDSQLPKDRFSAERLKGVDSTLKIQPAKLEDSAVYLCASTPSTDTQYFGPGTRLTVL.

The chain has TRBV2 and TRBJ2-3; D tentatively reads TRBD1 or TRBD2 (5 bases each). In germline, CDR1 is SNHLY, CDR2 FYNNEI. The ends were cut back, 3 bases at V and 5 bases at J, with 12 bases in the middle. The CDR3 covers 14 residues. Here the CDR3 DNA reads TGTGCCAGCAGTGATGGGGGACCGAGAGATACGCAGTATTTT. Translating gives CASSDGGPRDTQYF.

The chain employs TRBV7-2 and TRBJ1-2; 9 bases are shared with TRBD1. The CDR3 contains 14 residues. V was pared by 1 base and J by 7 bases, with 4 bases of the junction left unmatched. Germline V lookup: CDR1 SGHTA, CDR2 FQGNSA. The CDR3 region is CASSLGQGEGGYTF. The CDR3 nucleotides read TGTGCCAGCAGCTTAGGACAGGGGGAGGGTGGCTACACCTTC.

The chain recombines TRBV10-3 with TRBJ2-2; perhaps TRBD2 as D (5 bases). The CDR3 totals 16 residues. CDR1 is ENHRY and CDR2 is SYGVKD in the germline V gene. With 8 bases removed from V and 5 bases from J, the gap between germline ends came to 21 bases. The CDR3 coding sequence is TGTGCCATCTCGGCGGGCAGCCCGGCGGAGACCGGGGAGCTGTTTTTT. It is translated as CAISAGSPAETGELFF.

This clone has only a few counts. This rearrangement joins TRBV30 to TRBJ1-5; D is uncertain. Per the germline V gene, CDR1 is GTSNPN and CDR2 is SVGIG (reference sequence). Between the trimmed V and J ends, which lost 1 base and 5 bases, there was a span of 6 bases. The CDR3 spans 12 residues. For the CDR3, the DNA is TGTGCCTGGAGTGCTCAAGATCAGCCCCAGCATTTT. Translation gives CAWSAQDQPQHF.

The CDR3 reads CASSGAGALNTEAFF. CDR3 sequence (DNA): TGCGCCAGCAGCGGGGCAGGGGCCTTGAACACTGAAGCTTTCTTT. The J gene is TRBJ1-1, the V gene TRBV5-1, with a tentative D call TRBD1 (6 bases). This CDR3 has 15 amino acids. Germline V CDR1 and CDR2: SGHRS, YFSETQ. Trimming took 4 bases from V and 0 from J, leaving 13 bases between them.

The CDR3 region has the DNA TGTGCCAGCAGCTTGGATGCGGGGGACACAGATACGCAGTATTTT. Its translation: CASSLDAGDTDTQYF. V and J are TRBV5-5 and TRBJ2-3; the match to TRBD2 covers 7 bases. CDR3 length: 15 residues. V was pared by 0 bases and J by 2 bases, with 3 bases of the junction left unmatched. The V gene's germline CDR1 is SGHKS and CDR2 YYEKEE (reference sequence).

V gene TRBV5-5 combines with J gene TRBJ2-5, with D perhaps given as TRBD1 or TRBD2 (5 bases each). The length of the CDR3 is 12 residues. The germline gives CDR1 SGHKS, CDR2 YYEKEE (reference sequence). The V end lost 3 bases, the J end lost 8 bases, and 11 bases lay between the germline ends. The CDR3 DNA reads TGTGCCAGCAGCTCCCTTGGGACCACCCAGTACTTC. This encodes CASSSLGTTQYF.

The genes are TRBV14 and TRBJ2-1; no reliable D call. From germline, CDR1 is SGHDN and CDR2 FVKESK. V lost 5 bases and J 10 bases, leaving 15 bases between the germline ends. The length of the CDR3 is 13 residues. DNA for the CDR3: TGTGCCAGCAGCAATTCCCCTCATGGGGAGCAGTTCTTC. Translating it yields CASSNSPHGEQFF.

The genes are TRBV2 and TRBJ2-5; maybe TRBD2 (5 bases). This CDR3 spans 15 amino acids. Trimming took off 5 bases at V and 1 base at J, with 14 bases between the two ends. Germline V CDR1 and CDR2: SNHLY, FYNNEI. The CDR3 reads CASSTDFTSQETQYF. CDR3 nucleotides: TGTGCCAGCAGTACGGACTTTACAAGCCAAGAGACCCAGTACTTC.

The rearrangement links TRBV7-2 to TRBJ1-4; perhaps TRBD1 as D (6 bases). Germline V gene lookup returns CDR1 SGHTA and CDR2 FQGNSA. The CDR3 length is 12 residues. V gave up 5 bases and J gave up 8 bases, with 9 bases separating them. Here the CDR3 DNA reads TGTGCCAGCAGCGTGGGGGCCGAAAAACTGTTTTTT. Translated: CASSVGAEKLFF.

The chain employs TRBV2 and TRBJ1-4; D perhaps matches TRBD1 (6 bases). CDR3 size: 15 residues. V lost 6 bases and J lost 3, with 14 bases in between. Germline-derived CDR1 and CDR2 are SNHLY and FYNNEI. CDR3 sequence reads: CASRAEQGSNEKLFF. The DNA for the CDR3 is TGTGCCAGCAGGGCCGAACAGGGTTCTAATGAAAAACTGTTTTTT.

The rearrangement joins TRBV5-4 to TRBJ1-3; perhaps TRBD1 as D (6 bases). CDR3 length: 12 residues. Germline assignment: CDR1 SGHNT and CDR2 YYREEE (reference sequence). The V gene lost 7 bases and the J gene lost 3 bases, with 8 bases spanning the gap. CDR3: CASSGDGNTIYF. The CDR3 DNA reads as TGTGCCAGCTCAGGGGATGGAAACACCATATATTTT.

This clone was counted a few times. This rearrangement joins TRBV27 to TRBJ1-5; D uncertain. This CDR3 comprises 12 residues. The germline CDR1 and CDR2 sequences are MNHEY and SMNVEV (reference sequence). Trimming stripped 6 bases from V and 4 bases from J, with 7 bases between. The CDR3: CASRTLNQPQHF. CDR3 nucleotide sequence: TGTGCCAGCAGGACTCTAAATCAGCCCCAGCATTTT.